One sample yielded the 29 T cell receptor beta chains listed below, sequenced in a study of glioma-infiltrating T cells after dendritic cell vaccination. Assay: immunoSEQ multiplex PCR; the TCRdb copy retains only in-frame clones and omits some. In the table there are just under 85,000 clones, around 90% of which are singletons. The sequencing used blood, collected before dendritic cell vaccination. These receptors were obtained from a human donor with glioblastoma.

V gene TRBV28 combines with J gene TRBJ1-2; D possibly corresponds to TRBD1 (5 bases). V was clipped by 6 bases and J by 3 bases, with 14 bases between them. Germline V gene lookup returns CDR1 MDHEN and CDR2 SYDVKM. The CDR3 is made up of 14 amino acids. CDR3 sequence reads: CASRPEGIYYGYTF. The CDR3 DNA reads TGTGCCAGCAGGCCGGAGGGGATCTACTATGGCTACACCTTC.

The genes are TRBV7-3 and TRBJ2-1, with TRBD2 matching over 7 bases. The CDR3 extends over 15 amino acids. With V trimmed by 5 bases and J by 4 bases, 8 bases remained unmatched. CDR1 and CDR2 (germline): SGHTA, FQGTGA. Here the CDR3 reads CASSEKSAGYNEQFF. As DNA, the CDR3 is TGTGCCAGCAGCGAAAAGTCAGCGGGGTACAATGAGCAGTTCTTC.

For this clone: Other DNA sequences of this sample code for an identical CDR3. This sequence joins TRBV18 and TRBJ2-5, with 8 bases lining up with TRBD1. V trimming: 6 bases; J trimming: 4 bases; junction bases outside the gene matches: 4. CDR3 size: 13 residues. CDR1 is KGHSH and CDR2 is LQKENI in the germline V gene. The CDR3 loop reads CASSVGQGETQYF. The CDR3 DNA follows: TGTGCCAGCTCCGTAGGACAGGGAGAGACCCAGTACTTC.

Only one count was recorded for this clone. V and J are TRBV5-8 and TRBJ2-5, with 12 bases matching TRBD2. With V trimmed by 0 bases and J by 0 bases, 0 bases remained unmatched. The CDR3 runs to 16 residues. Germline values: CDR1 SGHTS, CDR2 YDEGEE. Here the CDR3 reads CASSLGTSGDQETQYF. CDR3 coding DNA: TGTGCCAGCAGCTTGGGGACTAGCGGGGACCAAGAGACCCAGTACTTC.

J is TRBJ1-1 and V is TRBV18; D is unclear. The CDR3 consists of 13 residues. Trimming removed 2 bases from V and 0 bases from J, with 4 bases in between. Germline V gives CDR1 KGHSH, CDR2 LQKENI. The CDR3 region has the DNA TGTGCCAGCTCACCATCGGTGAACACTGAAGCTTTCTTT. Residues: CASSPSVNTEAFF.

The CDR3 here is CASSQSPEGDRGSYEQYF. The CDR3 DNA is TGCGCCAGCAGTCAATCACCGGAGGGGGACAGGGGGTCCTACGAGCAGTACTTC. This chain connects TRBV23-1 to TRBJ2-7; TRBD1 matches 11 bases. TRBV23-1 carries the ORF label, with uncertain function. J lost 1 base, V lost 0 bases, and 8 bases had no gene match. The CDR3 spans 18 residues.

The V call is TRBV6-1, the J call TRBJ1-5; possible D gene TRBD1, 6 bases. The CDR3 is 16 residues long. Germline V gene lookup returns CDR1 MNHNS and CDR2 SASEGT. Trimming removed 3 bases from V and 2 bases from J, with 14 bases in between. CDR3 in DNA: TGTGCCAGCAGTGAGCTAGGGGGAGTCGGCAATCAGCCCCAGCATTTT. Translation: CASSELGGVGNQPQHF.

A few counts support this clone. The chain recombines TRBV19 with TRBJ1-4; 8 bases line up with TRBD1. CDR1 and CDR2 from the germline V gene are LNHDA and SQIVND (reference sequence). The CDR3 extends over 14 amino acids. The J segment lost 7 bases and the V segment lost 4 bases, leaving 5 bases of the junction unmatched. The CDR3 nucleotides read TGTGCCAGTAGTACGGACAGGGACCGTGAAAAACTGTTTTTT. It specifies CASSTDRDREKLFF.

This clone appeared a single time. The rearrangement uses TRBV10-2 and TRBJ1-2, with TRBD1 matching 8 bases. CDR3 size: 15 residues. Germline values: CDR1 WSHSY, CDR2 SAAADI. V trimming: 10 bases; J trimming: 3 bases; junction bases outside the gene matches: 13. The CDR3, as DNA: TGCGCCACCGTCCGGCAGGGGGCCGGCGACTATGGCTACACCTTC. Protein sequence: CATVRQGAGDYGYTF.

The CDR3 DNA follows: TGTGCCAGCAGTTTATTAGCTGCAACTAATGAAAAACTGTTTTTT. It yields the protein CASSLLAATNEKLFF. This chain joins TRBV28 and TRBJ1-4; D is unresolved. CDR1 is MDHEN, CDR2 SYDVKM, per germline. V gave up 1 base and J gave up 0 bases, with 6 bases separating them. The CDR3 has 15 amino acids.

V gene TRBV7-9 combines with J gene TRBJ1-2; a weak D match, TRBD1 (6 bases). The ends were cut back, 5 bases at V and 1 base at J, with 14 bases in the middle. CDR1 is SEHNR, CDR2 FQNEAQ, per germline (reference sequence). This CDR3 has 15 amino acids. The chain's CDR3 is CASSRRQGHNYGYTF. For the CDR3, the DNA is TGTGCCAGCAGCCGCAGGCAGGGACATAACTATGGCTACACCTTC.

The chain recombines TRBV2 with TRBJ1-2; D not resolved. CDR3 length equals 14 residues. The germline gives CDR1 SNHLY, CDR2 FYNNEI. Trimming removed 6 bases from V and 8 bases from J, with 19 bases in between. The CDR3 bases are TGTGCCAGCAGCCCCCTCGCGCCACTCGAAGGCTACACCTTC. Encoded protein: CASSPLAPLEGYTF.

This rearrangement joins TRBV27 to TRBJ2-3, with D perhaps TRBD1 (6 bases). This CDR3 is 17 amino acids long. Trimming took off 5 bases at V and 6 bases at J, with 24 bases between the two ends. Germline CDR1 is MNHEY and CDR2 is SMNVEV (reference sequence). CDR3 bases: TGTGCCAGCAGTCCACCTCCGGGACGGGCAGGACAGGATACGCAGTATTTT. As protein: CASSPPPGRAGQDTQYF.

In this sample, this clone turned up a few times. V usage is TRBV10-1 and J usage is TRBJ2-4; 7 bases line up with TRBD2. This CDR3 comprises 14 residues. The trim removed 2 bases at V and 6 bases at J, leaving 4 bases unmatched. In germline, CDR1 is WNHNN, CDR2 SYGVQD (reference sequence). The CDR3 nucleotides read TGCGCCAGCAGTGAGGGGGGGGAAGGAAACATTCAGTACTTC. Translation gives CASSEGGEGNIQYF.

This rearrangement joins TRBV18 to TRBJ2-7; 10 bases match TRBD1. Germline trimming cut 4 bases from V and 4 bases from J; bases unmatched to any gene: 13. The length of the CDR3 is 17 residues. Germline CDR1 reads KGHSH; CDR2 reads LQKENI. CDR3 sequence (DNA): TGTGCCAGCTCACTTACCTCAAACCCGGGACAGGGGTACGAGCAGTACTTC. This codes for CASSLTSNPGQGYEQYF.

This chain connects TRBV10-3 to TRBJ2-3, with D maybe TRBD2 (6 bases). Per germline, CDR1 ENHRY and CDR2 SYGVKD. V gave up 4 bases and J gave up 0 bases, with 11 bases separating them. This CDR3 has 15 amino acids. The CDR3 protein is CAISAGVDSTDTQYF. For the CDR3, the DNA is TGTGCCATCAGTGCGGGAGTGGACAGCACAGATACGCAGTATTTT.

V usage is TRBV7-9 and J usage is TRBJ2-7, with D perhaps matching TRBD1 (6 bases). The CDR3 consists of 14 residues. Germline loops: CDR1 SEHNR, CDR2 FQNEAQ (reference sequence). V shed 4 bases and J shed 1 base, with 11 bases lying between them. Here the CDR3 DNA reads TGTGCCAGCAGCTACCGGGACACTTCCTACGAGCAGTACTTC. This translates into CASSYRDTSYEQYF.

The chain links TRBV14 to TRBJ2-5; weak D call: TRBD2 (5 bases). Deletions cut 2 bases from V and 1 base from J, with 8 bases between. The V gene's germline CDR1 is SGHDN and CDR2 FVKESK. The CDR3 covers 14 residues. CDR3 loop: CASSQFRGQETQYF. The CDR3 nucleotides are TGTGCCAGCAGCCAATTCCGGGGCCAAGAGACCCAGTACTTC.

The J gene is TRBJ1-4, the V gene TRBV30, with D tentatively TRBD1 (6 bases). The ends were cut back, 7 bases at V and 7 bases at J, with 22 bases in the middle. Germline-derived CDR1 and CDR2 are GTSNPN and SVGIG (reference sequence). This CDR3 is 15 amino acids long. In DNA, the CDR3 is TGTGCCTATACCCCCTGGGGGGGCGGTGGTGAAAAACTGTTTTTT. Protein product: CAYTPWGGGGEKLFF. Based on the CDR3 plus reference TRBV30 and TRBJ1-4, the full variable domain is SQTIHQWPATLVQPVGSPLSLECTVEGTSNPNLYWYRQAAGRGLQLLFYSVGIGQISSEVPQNLSASRPQDRQFILSSKKLLLSDSGFYLCAYTPWGGGGEKLFFGSGTQLSVL.

The chain has TRBV6-1 and TRBJ1-1; TRBD1 might be the D (6 bases). The CDR3 totals 13 residues. Trimming shortened V by 8 bases and J by 3 bases, and 13 bases separated the two germline ends. Looked up from germline, CDR1 is MNHNS and CDR2 is SASEGT. CDR3 nucleotides: TGTGCCAGCGGGCGGACAGAAGACACTGAAGCTTTCTTT. Residues: CASGRTEDTEAFF.

This chain connects TRBV2 to TRBJ2-5, with D maybe TRBD1 (6 bases). The J call may be wrong; the DNA end is better matched by TRBJ2-7. This CDR3 spans 13 amino acids. Germline CDR1 and CDR2: SNHLY and FYNNEI. CDR3: CASSRDNSYEQYF. The CDR3 DNA follows: TGTGCCAGCAGTCGGGACAACTCCTACGAGCAGTACTTC.

The chain combines TRBV14 with TRBJ1-1; no firm D call. This CDR3 spans 13 amino acids. V shed 5 bases and J shed 2 bases, with 9 bases lying between them. Germline V lookup: CDR1 SGHDN, CDR2 FVKESK. This CDR3 reads CASSKQRNTEAFF. The CDR3 DNA sequence: TGTGCCAGCAGCAAACAGAGAAACACTGAAGCTTTCTTT.

The genes are TRBV5-1 and TRBJ2-7; 7 bases agree with TRBD1. The CDR3 sequence is 15 residues long. The trim removed 5 bases at V and 1 base at J, leaving 9 bases unmatched. Germline CDR1 SGHRS, CDR2 YFSETQ. CDR3 loop: CASREQTGESYEQYF. The CDR3 nucleotides are TGCGCCAGCAGGGAGCAAACAGGGGAGTCCTACGAGCAGTACTTC.

The chain uses TRBV2 and TRBJ2-7; TRBD2 matches 11 bases. Germline V gene sequence: CDR1 SNHLY, CDR2 FYNNEI. V gave up 7 bases and J gave up 0 bases; unmatched junction bases: 5. The CDR3 is made up of 15 amino acids. CDR3: CASMVTSGDSYEQYF. The CDR3 nucleotides read TGTGCCAGCATGGTGACTAGCGGGGACTCCTACGAGCAGTACTTC.

V and J are TRBV6-5 and TRBJ1-5, with 7 bases fitting TRBD1. Trimming at V came to 2 bases and at J to 6 bases, leaving 4 bases not matched to a gene. Germline CDR1 and CDR2: MNHEY and SVGAGI. CDR3 length: 14 residues. CDR3 sequence: CASSYTGVGQPQHF. The CDR3 coding sequence is TGTGCCAGCAGTTACACAGGGGTGGGTCAGCCCCAGCATTTT.

The chain couples TRBV6-5 to TRBJ2-7; 14 bases match TRBD2. The V gene's germline CDR1 is MNHEY and CDR2 SVGAGI. After removal of 6 bases from V and 6 bases from J, the junction contained 7 bases not matched to a gene. This CDR3 spans 15 amino acids. CDR3 nucleotides: TGTGCCAGCAGACTCGGGACTAGCGGGAGTACCGAGCAGTACTTC. Protein: CASRLGTSGSTEQYF.

The table lists this clone with a count of one. The V and J genes are TRBV30 and TRBJ2-3, with D uncertain. Germline V gives CDR1 GTSNPN, CDR2 SVGIG (reference sequence). Deletions cut 0 bases from V and 3 bases from J, with 10 bases between. The length of the CDR3 is 14 residues. The CDR3 nucleotides read TGTGCCTGGAGTGTACAAGTATTTACAGATACGCAGTATTTT. It codes for CAWSVQVFTDTQYF.

The chain employs TRBV6-1 and TRBJ1-2; 10 bases agree with TRBD1. V trimming: 4 bases; J trimming: 4 bases; junction bases outside the gene matches: 6. The CDR3 totals 15 residues. In germline, CDR1 is MNHNS, CDR2 SASEGT. The DNA for the CDR3 is TGTGCCAGCAGTGGCCGGGACAGGGGATTCTATGGCTACACCTTC. It is translated as CASSGRDRGFYGYTF.

The rearrangement uses TRBV6-1 and TRBJ1-5; D call uncertain. Germline V lookup: CDR1 MNHNS, CDR2 SASEGT. V dropped 2 bases and J dropped 5 bases, with 16 bases sitting between them. The CDR3 covers 16 residues. The CDR3 DNA is TGTGCCAGCAGTGAATCGGTGGCGCTAGCCCATCAGCCCCAGCATTTT. Residues: CASSESVALAHQPQHF.